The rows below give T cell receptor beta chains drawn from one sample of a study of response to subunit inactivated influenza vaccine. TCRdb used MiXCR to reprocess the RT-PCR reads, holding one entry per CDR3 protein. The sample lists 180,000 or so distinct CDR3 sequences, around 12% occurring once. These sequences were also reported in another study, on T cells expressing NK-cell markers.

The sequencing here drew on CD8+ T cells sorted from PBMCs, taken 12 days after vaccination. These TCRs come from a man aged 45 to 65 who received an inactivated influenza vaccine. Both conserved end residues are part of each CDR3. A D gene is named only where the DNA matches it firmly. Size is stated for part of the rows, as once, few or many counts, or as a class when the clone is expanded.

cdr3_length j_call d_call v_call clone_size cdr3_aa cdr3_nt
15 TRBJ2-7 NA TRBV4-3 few CASSQERVRSYEQYF TGCGCCAGCAGCCAAGAACGGGTCCGATCCTACGAGCAGTACTTC
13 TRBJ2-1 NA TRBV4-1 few CASSQFPGNEQFF TGCGCCAGCAGCCAATTCCCAGGAAATGAGCAGTTCTTC
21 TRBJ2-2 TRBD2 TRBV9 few CASSVGVRWGLAGGLSGELFF TGTGCCAGCAGCGTAGGAGTTAGATGGGGACTAGCGGGAGGATTGTCCGGGGAGCTGTTTTTT
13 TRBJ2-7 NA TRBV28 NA CASSPNVGDEQYF TGTGCCAGCAGTCCGAATGTTGGCGACGAGCAGTACTTC
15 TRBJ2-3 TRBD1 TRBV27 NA CASTGTGWGTDTQYF TGTGCCAGCACCGGGACAGGGTGGGGGACAGATACGCAGTATTTT
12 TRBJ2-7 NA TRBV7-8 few CASSLAASEQYF TGTGCCAGCAGCTTAGCAGCGTCCGAGCAGTACTTC
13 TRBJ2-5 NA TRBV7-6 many CASSLAYTETQYF TGTGCCAGCAGCTTAGCGTATACGGAGACCCAGTACTTC
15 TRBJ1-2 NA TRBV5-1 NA CASSFTPQGRAGYTF TGCGCCAGCAGCTTCACACCCCAGGGACGCGCTGGCTACACCTTC
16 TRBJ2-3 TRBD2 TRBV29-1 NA CSVEDHRETSADTQYF TGCAGCGTTGAAGATCATAGGGAGACTAGCGCAGATACGCAGTATTTT
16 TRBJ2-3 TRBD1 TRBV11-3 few CASSLSGQLPGDTQYF TGTGCCAGCAGCTTATCGGGACAGCTCCCTGGGGATACGCAGTATTTT
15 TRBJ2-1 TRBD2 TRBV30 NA CASLRPGLGWDEQFF TGTGCCTCCCTGCGGCCGGGACTAGGCTGGGATGAGCAGTTCTTC
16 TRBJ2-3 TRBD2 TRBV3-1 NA CASSPTSGKLTDTQYF TGTGCCAGCAGCCCGACTAGCGGGAAACTGACAGATACGCAGTATTTT
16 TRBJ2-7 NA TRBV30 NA CAWSDSQNLVFYEQYF TGTGCCTGGAGTGACTCCCAGAACCTGGTCTTCTACGAGCAGTACTTC
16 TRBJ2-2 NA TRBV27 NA CASSLSDNLPTGELFF TGTGCCAGCAGTTTATCGGACAACCTACCAACCGGGGAGCTGTTTTTT
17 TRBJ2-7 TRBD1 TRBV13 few CASSSWDRAVHSYEQYF TGTGCCAGCAGCTCCTGGGACAGGGCCGTCCACTCCTACGAGCAGTACTTC
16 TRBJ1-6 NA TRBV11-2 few CATGGGFSRYNSPLHF TGTGCCACCGGGGGGGGGTTCTCTCGGTATAATTCACCCCTCCACTTT
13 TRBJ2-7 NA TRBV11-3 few CASSLVAASVRYF TGTGCCAGCAGCTTAGTGGCGGCATCTGTAAGATACTTC
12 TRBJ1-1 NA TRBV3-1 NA CASSLTDYEAFF TGTGCCAGCAGCTTGACAGACTATGAAGCTTTCTTT
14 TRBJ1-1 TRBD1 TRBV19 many CASSPRQGNTEAFF TGTGCCAGTAGTCCTCGACAGGGGAACACTGAAGCTTTCTTT
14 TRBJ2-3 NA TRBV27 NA CASSFLLGADTQYF TGTGCCAGCAGTTTCCTACTCGGGGCGGATACGCAGTATTTT
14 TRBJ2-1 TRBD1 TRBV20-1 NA CSATEGQGVHEQFF TGCAGTGCTACCGAGGGACAGGGGGTACATGAGCAGTTCTTC
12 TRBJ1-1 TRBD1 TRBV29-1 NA CSERGDRPEAFF TGCAGCGAACGGGGGGACAGACCTGAAGCTTTCTTT
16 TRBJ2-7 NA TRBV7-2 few CASSFRGQPSPYEQYF TGTGCCAGCAGCTTCCGAGGACAGCCATCCCCCTACGAGCAGTACTTC
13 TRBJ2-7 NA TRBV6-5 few CASSYTISGEQYF TGTGCCAGCAGTTACACTATCTCTGGTGAGCAGTACTTC
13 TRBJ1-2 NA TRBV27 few CASSPTRNYGYTF TGTGCCAGCAGCCCGACACGTAACTATGGCTACACCTTC
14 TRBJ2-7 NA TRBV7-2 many CASSPWGSAYEQYF TGTGCCAGCAGCCCCTGGGGGAGCGCCTACGAGCAGTACTTC
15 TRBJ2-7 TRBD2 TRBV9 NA CASSRKGLAANEQYF TGTGCCAGCAGCAGAAAGGGACTAGCGGCAAACGAGCAGTACTTC
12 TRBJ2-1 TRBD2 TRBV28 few CASSPTSYEQFF TGTGCCAGCAGCCCGACTAGCTATGAGCAGTTCTTC
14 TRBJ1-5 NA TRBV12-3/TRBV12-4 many CASSPGQFNQPQHF TGTGCCAGCAGCCCCGGACAGTTCAATCAGCCCCAGCATTTT
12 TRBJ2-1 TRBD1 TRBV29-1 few CSVPAGGYEQFF TGCAGCGTTCCAGCAGGGGGATATGAGCAGTTCTTC
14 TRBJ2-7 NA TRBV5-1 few CASSSPDTRGEQYF TGCGCCAGCAGCTCACCGGACACGCGAGGGGAGCAGTACTTC
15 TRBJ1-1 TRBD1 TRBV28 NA CASSPHRGWATEAFF TGTGCCAGCAGTCCCCACAGGGGGTGGGCCACTGAAGCTTTCTTT
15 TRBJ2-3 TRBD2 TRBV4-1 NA CASSSGLEVPDTQYF TGCGCCAGCAGCTCCGGACTAGAGGTCCCAGATACGCAGTATTTT
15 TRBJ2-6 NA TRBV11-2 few CASRGTVSGANVLTF TGTGCCAGCAGGGGTACGGTCTCTGGGGCCAACGTCCTGACTTTC
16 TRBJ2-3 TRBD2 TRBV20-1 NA CSARDPGLDGTDTQYF TGCAGTGCTCGGGACCCGGGACTAGACGGCACAGATACGCAGTATTTT
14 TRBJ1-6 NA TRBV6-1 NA CASSQPSGNSPLHF TGTGCCAGCAGTCAGCCTTCAGGGAATTCACCCCTCCACTTT
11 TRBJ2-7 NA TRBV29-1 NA CSVGTAYEQYF TGCAGCGTTGGGACTGCCTACGAGCAGTACTTC
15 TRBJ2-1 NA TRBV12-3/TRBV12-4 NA CASSLDESSYNEQFF TGTGCCAGCAGTTTAGACGAAAGCTCCTACAATGAGCAGTTCTTC
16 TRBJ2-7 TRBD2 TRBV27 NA CASSPAGGDGVYEQYF TGTGCCAGCAGTCCCGCGGGAGGGGATGGGGTTTACGAGCAGTACTTC
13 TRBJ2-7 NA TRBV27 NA CASSLTAAYEQYF TGTGCCAGCAGTTTAACAGCCGCCTACGAGCAGTACTTC
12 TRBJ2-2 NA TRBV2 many CASSLYAGELFF TGTGCCAGCAGCCTCTATGCAGGGGAGCTGTTTTTT
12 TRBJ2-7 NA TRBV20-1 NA CSAWTLSYEQYF TGCAGTGCTTGGACGCTCTCCTACGAGCAGTACTTC
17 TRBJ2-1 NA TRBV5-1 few CASSLGGLGRFYNEQFF TGCGCCAGCAGCTTGGGGGGTCTGGGACGGTTCTACAATGAGCAGTTCTTC
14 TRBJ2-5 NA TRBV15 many CATSRDMAQETQYF TGTGCCACCAGCAGAGATATGGCCCAAGAGACCCAGTACTTC
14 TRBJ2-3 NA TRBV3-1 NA CASLGKDSTDTQYF TGTGCCAGCCTCGGAAAGGACTCCACAGATACGCAGTATTTT
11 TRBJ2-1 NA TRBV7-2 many CASSFLNEQFF TGTGCCAGCAGCTTTTTAAATGAGCAGTTCTTC
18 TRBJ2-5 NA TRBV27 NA CASSDLDRPTYREETQYF TGTGCCAGCAGTGACCTTGACAGGCCAACTTACCGGGAAGAGACCCAGTACTTC
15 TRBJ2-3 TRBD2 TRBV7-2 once CGSSTTSGGTDTQYF TGTGGCAGCAGCACCACTAGCGGTGGCACAGATACGCAGTATTTT
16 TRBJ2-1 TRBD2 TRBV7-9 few CASSSPRGLAIDEQFF TGTGCCAGCAGCTCGCCGAGGGGACTAGCGATCGATGAGCAGTTCTTC